This T cell receptor beta chain was identified in a study of blood T cell repertoires in COVID-19. This CDR3 region has 13 residues. CDR1 is SGHTA and CDR2 is FQGTGA in the germline V gene. Trimming pared 2 bases from V and 7 bases from J, leaving 9 bases between. Sequencing was performed with immunoSEQ multiplex PCR; in TCRdb, only in-frame clones are kept and a portion is missing. The data hold 150,000 to 200,000 clones, with nearly 80% observed a single time. This rearrangement joins TRBV7-3 to TRBJ2-1; no clear D. This sequence originates from a woman in her 70s with acute or convalescent COVID-19. The specimen sequenced was peripheral blood. CDR3 sequence reads: CASSLEWYNEQFF. The CDR3 DNA reads TGTGCCAGCAGCTTAGAGTGGTATAATGAGCAGTTCTTC. Using reference TRBV7-3 and TRBJ2-1 for the parts outside the CDR3, the full variable domain is GAGVSQTPSNKVTEKGKYVELRCDPISGHTALYWYRQSLGQGPEFLIYFQGTGAADDSGLPNDRFFAVRPEGSVSTLKIQRTERGDSAVYLCASSLEWYNEQFFGPGTRLTVL.